This TCR beta chain was identified during a study of CD8 T cells in Susac syndrome. RNA totalling about 0.45 to 1 ug underwent reverse transcription with random hexamers. Amplification of TCR beta CDR3 used immunoSEQ multiplex PCR across 54 Vbeta and 13 Jbeta. TCRdb passed the immunoSEQ multiplex PCR reads through MiXCR, listing each CDR3 protein once. The sample has about 200,000 distinct CDR3 sequences, 95% seen once. This receptor was identified in a human donor in good health. Input material: CD4+ T cells from PBMCs.

The CDR3 here is CASSPMDPSYNEQFF. In DNA form, the CDR3 reads TGTGCCAGCAGTCCCATGGACCCCTCCTACAATGAGCAGTTCTTC. The chain couples TRBV7-2 to TRBJ2-1; D gene uncertain. The CDR3 is 15 amino acids. Germline values: CDR1 SGHTA, CDR2 FQGNSA. Trimming left V 6 bases short and J 0 bases short, with 12 bases between.